This T cell receptor (beta chain) appears in the sequencing data of a study of OX40 agonist ivuxolimab in advanced cancers. As for the study in general: From 23 to 79 years was the age range, with a mean of roughly 64 years, and about 83% were male.

Clones were read by immunoSEQ multiplex PCR, and TCRdb kept only the in-frame ones, dropping some. The table includes approximately 60,000 clones, roughly 80% detected once. This CDR3 comprises 15 residues. Germline lookup yields CDR1 LNHNV and CDR2 YYDKDF (reference sequence). The V gene end was trimmed by 2 bases and the J gene end by 6 bases; junction bases not matched to a gene: 4. General observations from the study: Antigen specificity of clonally expanded peripheral T cells was not established. More expanded clones were found, on average, in CD8+ than in CD4+ T cells.

As concerns this clone: What it binds is not known.

The receptor comes from an adult with an advanced solid tumor such as melanoma, head and neck, liver or kidney cancer. The sample in question was CD4+ or CD8+ T cells sorted from blood, obtained in a trial of the OX40 agonist ivuxolimab. The chain recombines TRBV15 with TRBJ1-4, with 9 nucleotides matching TRBD1. CDR3 nucleotide sequence: TGTGCCACCAGCAGACCGGGACAGGGAGATGAAAAACTGTTTTTT. Its protein is CATSRPGQGDEKLFF. The full variable domain, with the rest looked up from reference TRBV15 and TRBJ1-4, is DAMVIQNPRYQVTQFGKPVTLSCSQTLNHNVMYWYQQKSSQAPKLLFHYYDKDFNNEADTPDNFQSRRPNTSFCFLDIRSPGLGDTAMYLCATSRPGQGDEKLFFGSGTQLSVL.